Shown below are 13 T cell receptor beta chains from a single sample sequenced in a study of beta chain features in type 1 diabetes. Since all of the isolated RNA was reverse transcribed, expressed TCRB transcripts were what got sequenced. Libraries were prepared by immunoSEQ multiplex PCR; TCRdb keeps only in-frame clonotypes and omits some of them. The sample lists about 230,000 clones, around 9.6% occurring once. Sequencing was performed on naive CD4+ T cells from blood. These receptors came from a woman aged 18-29 years in good health.

This clone was seen a few times. The chain has TRBV7-9 and TRBJ1-1; maybe TRBD1 (6 bases). Germline CDR1 SEHNR, CDR2 FQNEAQ (reference sequence). The CDR3 sequence is 16 residues long. V gave up 1 base and J gave up 0 bases, with 12 bases separating them. This chain's CDR3 is CASSLDLGHLNTEAFF. In DNA, the CDR3 is TGTGCCAGCAGCTTAGATCTGGGACACTTGAACACTGAAGCTTTCTTT.

This clone was detected many times. The chain uses TRBV7-9 and TRBJ2-7; 7 bases line up with TRBD1. The germline V gene has CDR1 SEHNR and CDR2 FQNEAQ (reference sequence). The CDR3 contains 15 residues. The ends lost 4 bases at V and 5 bases at J; junction bases unmatched: 11. CDR3 coding DNA: TGTGCCAGCAGCTCCCGACAGGGAAATAGGGACGAGCAGTACTTC. Protein sequence: CASSSRQGNRDEQYF.

The V gene is TRBV18, the J gene TRBJ2-1, with D perhaps matching TRBD1 (5 bases). From germline, CDR1 is KGHSH and CDR2 LQKENI. V was cut by 0 bases and J by 4 bases, with 13 bases left in between. The CDR3 has 16 amino acids. CDR3 DNA sequence: TGTGCCAGCTCACCACCGGGCAGTCGGACATACAATGAGCAGTTCTTC. The encoded protein is CASSPPGSRTYNEQFF.

This clone was seen only a few times. The CDR3 spells CASREDEAGANVLTF. Here the CDR3 DNA reads TGTGCCAGCAGGGAGGATGAAGCTGGGGCCAACGTCCTGACTTTC. The J gene is TRBJ2-6, the V gene TRBV2; D might be TRBD2 (5 bases). Looked up from germline, CDR1 is SNHLY and CDR2 is FYNNEI. V shed 6 bases and J shed 2 bases, with 11 bases lying between them. This CDR3 region has 15 residues. Based on the CDR3 plus reference TRBV2 and TRBJ2-6, the full variable domain is EPEVTQTPSHQVTQMGQEVILRCVPISNHLYFYWYRQILGQKVEFLVSFYNNEISEKSEIFDDQFSVERPDGSNFTLKIRSTKLEDSAMYFCASREDEAGANVLTFGAGSRLTVL.

Concerning this clone itself: Different DNA sequences within this sample yield the same CDR3. This chain links TRBV9 with TRBJ1-3; D gene ambiguous. Germline assignment: CDR1 SGDLS and CDR2 YYNGEE. The CDR3 runs 13 residues. The V and J ends lost 2 bases and 4 bases respectively, with 7 bases between them. The CDR3 nucleotides are TGTGCCAGCAGCGTGTCCGTCGGAAACACCATATATTTT. This sequence encodes CASSVSVGNTIYF.

This chain joins TRBV6-6 and TRBJ2-7, with a weak D call TRBD1 (6 bases). Between the trimmed V and J ends, which lost 6 bases and 6 bases, there was a span of 15 bases. Germline V gene data show CDR1 as MNHNY and CDR2 as SVGAGI (reference sequence). The CDR3 length is 13 residues. The CDR3, as DNA: TGTGCCAGCAGCACCAACAGGGAAAGCGAGCAGTACTTC. Protein product: CASSTNRESEQYF.

The chain uses TRBV5-1 and TRBJ1-1, with a possible D match to TRBD1 (5 bases). Germline CDR1 reads SGHRS; CDR2 reads YFSETQ. The CDR3 is made up of 14 amino acids. V was pared by 0 bases and J by 5 bases, with 11 bases between. Written as DNA, the CDR3 is TGCGCCAGCAGCTTGGAGAGCAGGGAAACTGAAGCTTTCTTT. This sequence encodes CASSLESRETEAFF.

This chain joins TRBV5-6 and TRBJ2-7; D is possibly TRBD1 (6 bases). With 2 bases removed from V and 3 bases from J, the gap between germline ends came to 12 bases. The CDR3 spans 14 residues. Germline V gene data show CDR1 as SGHDT and CDR2 as YYEEEE. As DNA, the CDR3 is TGTGCCAGCAGCTTTGGACAGATTCTCTACGAGCAGTACTTC. Amino acid sequence: CASSFGQILYEQYF.

This clone was counted a few times. The chain is built from TRBV11-2 and TRBJ2-1; 11 bases fit TRBD2. This CDR3 contains 16 residues. V was clipped by 5 bases and J by 4 bases; unmatched bases: 7. The V gene's germline CDR1 is SGHAT and CDR2 FQNNGV. The CDR3 reads CASSPLAGGLYNEQFF. The CDR3 region has the DNA TGTGCCAGCAGCCCGCTAGCGGGGGGCTTGTACAATGAGCAGTTCTTC.

The chain combines TRBV19 with TRBJ1-2, with 7 bases lining up with TRBD1. Looked up from germline, CDR1 is LNHDA and CDR2 is SQIVND (reference sequence). The length of the CDR3 is 13 residues. V gave up 6 bases and J gave up 8 bases; unmatched junction bases: 9. The CDR3, as DNA: TGTGCCAGTAGCCTGAACAGGGGTGAGGGCTACACCTTC. Its protein product is CASSLNRGEGYTF.

The chain is built from TRBV2 and TRBJ2-7; weak D call: TRBD1 (5 bases). The germline V gene encodes CDR1 SNHLY and CDR2 FYNNEI. Trimming pared 6 bases from V and 6 bases from J, leaving 12 bases between. This CDR3 has 12 residues. The CDR3 region has the DNA TGTGCCAGCAGGGCTGCCCAGGGCGAGCAGTACTTC. This sequence encodes CASRAAQGEQYF.

The genes are TRBV29-1 and TRBJ1-2; TRBD1 might be the D (6 bases). V was trimmed by 6 bases and J by 2 bases, leaving 16 bases between them. Germline loops: CDR1 SQVTM, CDR2 ANQGSEA. The CDR3 covers 14 residues. The CDR3 DNA sequence: TGCAGCGTGGCCGGGCAGGGACAAAACTATGGCTACACCTTC. Protein: CSVAGQGQNYGYTF.

This clone was counted between two and nine times. V usage is TRBV5-1 and J usage is TRBJ2-3; 7 nucleotides line up with TRBD2. Looked up from germline, CDR1 is SGHRS and CDR2 is YFSETQ. Trimming removed 1 base from V and 2 bases from J; junction bases left unmatched: 4. The CDR3 sequence is 15 residues long. In DNA form, the CDR3 reads TGCGCCAGCAGCTTGTGGGGGGGGAACACAGATACGCAGTATTTT. Its translation: CASSLWGGNTDTQYF.